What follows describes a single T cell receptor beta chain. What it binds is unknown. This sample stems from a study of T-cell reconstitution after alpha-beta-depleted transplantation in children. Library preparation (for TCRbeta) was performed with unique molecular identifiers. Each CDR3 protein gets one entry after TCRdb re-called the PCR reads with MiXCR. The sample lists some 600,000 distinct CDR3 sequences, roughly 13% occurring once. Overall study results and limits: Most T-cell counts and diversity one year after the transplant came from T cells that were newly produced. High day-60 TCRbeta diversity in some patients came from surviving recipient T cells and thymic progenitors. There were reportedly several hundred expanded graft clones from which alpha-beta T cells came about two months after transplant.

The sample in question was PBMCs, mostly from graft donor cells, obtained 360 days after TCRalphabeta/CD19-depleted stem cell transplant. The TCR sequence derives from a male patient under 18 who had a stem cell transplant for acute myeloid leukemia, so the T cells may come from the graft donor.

The CDR3 spells CASSLFRGPEAFF. In DNA, the CDR3 is TGTGCCAGCAGTTTATTTCGGGGGCCTGAAGCTTTCTTT. The chain couples TRBV28 to TRBJ1-1; weak D call: TRBD1 (6 bases). The germline V gene encodes CDR1 MDHEN and CDR2 SYDVKM. The CDR3 is made up of 13 amino acids. V dropped 1 base and J dropped 6 bases, with 9 bases sitting between them.